The 12 T cell receptor beta chains reported below all come from one sample, sequenced in a study of cytomegalovirus exposure and HLA in healthy donors. The study ran its PCR with 60 Vbeta and 13 Jbeta primers. The data were produced by immunoSEQ multiplex PCR, yet TCRdb's version contains in-frame clones alone and is incomplete. This sample has some 100,000 clones, with 81% found just once. Sequenced: PBMCs. The receptors come from a girl between 2 and 10 years old in good health and CMV-seropositive.

The rearrangement links TRBV13 to TRBJ2-1, with 12 bases aligning to TRBD2. Trimming took 3 bases from V and 5 from J; bases not matched to a gene: 17. CDR1 is PRHDT, CDR2 FYEKMQ, per germline (reference sequence). This CDR3 has 20 residues. The CDR3 DNA follows: TGTGCCAGCAGCTTTTGGAGGCTAGCGGGAGGGGAAATTAGTGACAATGAGCAGTTCTTC. Translation gives CASSFWRLAGGEISDNEQFF.

This clone was recorded a few times. The chain carries TRBV6-5 and TRBJ1-1; D not certain. CDR3 length: 13 amino acids. Germline V gives CDR1 MNHEY, CDR2 SVGAGI. The V and J ends lost 10 bases and 5 bases respectively, with 17 bases between them. This CDR3 is CATSFFIGTEAFF. The CDR3, as DNA: TGTGCCACCTCCTTCTTCATCGGGACTGAAGCTTTCTTT.

The genes are TRBV6-6 and TRBJ1-5; no clear D. Trimming pared 5 bases from V and 2 bases from J, leaving 13 bases between. This CDR3 is built from 15 residues. The germline V gene encodes CDR1 MNHNY and CDR2 SVGAGI (reference sequence). Written as DNA, the CDR3 is TGTGCCAGCAGTAGCCCGCGGGGTGGCAATCAGCCCCAGCATTTT. Protein product: CASSSPRGGNQPQHF.

This clone was counted between two and nine times. The chain couples TRBV27 to TRBJ1-2; a weak D match, TRBD1 (6 bases). V was cut by 4 bases and J by 3 bases, with 12 bases left in between. The CDR3 contains 14 residues. Germline V gives CDR1 MNHEY, CDR2 SMNVEV (reference sequence). Here the CDR3 DNA reads TGTGCCAGCAGTTCCCGGGACAAGGACTATGGCTACACCTTC. Translating it yields CASSSRDKDYGYTF.

The rearrangement uses TRBV7-9 and TRBJ2-7; 9 bases map to TRBD2. Trimming removed 2 bases from V and 0 bases from J; junction bases left unmatched: 2. Germline loops: CDR1 SEHNR, CDR2 FQNEAQ (reference sequence). CDR3 length: 15 amino acids. The CDR3 sequence: CASSLLAGTSYEQYF. As DNA, the CDR3 is TGTGCCAGCAGCTTACTAGCGGGGACCTCCTACGAGCAGTACTTC. The complete variable domain, with remaining parts taken from reference TRBV7-9 and TRBJ2-7, reads DTGVSQNPRHKITKRGQNVTFRCDPISEHNRLYWYRQTLGQGPEFLTYFQNEAQLEKSRLLSDRFSAERPKGSFSTLEIQRTEQGDSAMYLCASSLLAGTSYEQYFGPGTRLTVT.

The chain uses TRBV4-1 and TRBJ1-2; no clear D gene. The V end was cut by 0 bases, the J end by 8 bases, with 22 bases between. The CDR3 contains 17 residues. Germline CDR1 MGHRA, CDR2 YSYEKL. CDR3 region: CASSQDISESLLGGYTF. In DNA form, the CDR3 reads TGCGCCAGCAGCCAAGATATTAGCGAAAGTCTTTTGGGAGGCTACACCTTC.

The chain joins TRBV7-2 to TRBJ1-2; possible D gene TRBD1, 6 bases. CDR3 length: 13 amino acids. The V end was cut by 5 bases, the J end by 8 bases, with 15 bases between. Looked up from germline, CDR1 is SGHTA and CDR2 is FQGNSA. DNA of the CDR3: TGTGCCAGCAGCACACAGGGAGCTAGGGGCTACACCTTC. Its protein is CASSTQGARGYTF.

The chain is built from TRBV5-1 and TRBJ1-2; 8 bases map to TRBD1. J was trimmed by 4 bases and V by 4 bases; bases with no gene match: 6. Looked up from germline, CDR1 is SGHRS and CDR2 is YFSETQ. CDR3 length: 14 residues. The DNA for the CDR3 is TGCGCCAGCAGCCGGGACAGGACGGGCTATGGCTACACCTTC. The encoded protein is CASSRDRTGYGYTF.

The chain links TRBV28 to TRBJ2-7; TRBD2 is a possible D gene (5 bases). Trimming removed 2 bases from V and 2 bases from J, with 13 bases in between. Germline V gene lookup returns CDR1 MDHEN and CDR2 SYDVKM. The CDR3 sequence is 15 residues long. The CDR3 region is CASSLEGLTPYEQYF. The CDR3 region has the DNA TGTGCCAGCAGTTTAGAGGGTCTGACACCCTACGAGCAGTACTTC. Filled out from reference TRBV28 and TRBJ2-7, the complete variable domain reads DVKVTQSSRYLVKRTGEKVFLECVQDMDHENMFWYRQDPGLGLRLIYFSYDVKMKEKGDIPEGYSVSREKKERFSLILESASTNQTSMYLCASSLEGLTPYEQYFGPGTRLTVT.

V usage is TRBV15 and J usage is TRBJ2-7; 8 nucleotides align to TRBD2. V was clipped by 4 bases and J by 3 bases; unmatched bases: 2. This CDR3 region has 13 residues. CDR1 is LNHNV, CDR2 YYDKDF, per germline (reference sequence). The CDR3: CATSISGGYEQYF. CDR3 coding DNA: TGTGCCACCAGCATCAGCGGGGGCTACGAGCAGTACTTC.

The chain is built from TRBV5-4 and TRBJ2-2; 9 bases align to TRBD1. The ends lost 7 bases at V and 2 bases at J; junction bases unmatched: 9. The CDR3 totals 16 residues. Germline V gives CDR1 SGHNT, CDR2 YYREEE (reference sequence). The CDR3 bases are TGTGCCAGCGTCCGGGACAGGGACCTTAACACCGGGGAGCTGTTTTTT. Translating gives CASVRDRDLNTGELFF. The complete variable domain, with remaining parts taken from reference TRBV5-4 and TRBJ2-2, reads ETGVTQSPTHLIKTRGQQVTLRCSSQSGHNTVSWYQQALGQGPQFIFQYYREEENGRGNFPPRFSGLQFPNYSSELNVNALELDDSALYLCASVRDRDLNTGELFFGEGSRLTVL.

The chain couples TRBV4-1 to TRBJ2-5, with D possibly matching TRBD2 (5 bases). V was cut by 4 bases and J by 4 bases, with 16 bases left in between. CDR3 length equals 15 residues. The germline CDR1 and CDR2 sequences are MGHRA and YSYEKL. CDR3 in DNA: TGCGCCAGCAGCCCAAAAACTAGTTCGAGAGAGACCCAGTACTTC. The encoded protein is CASSPKTSSRETQYF.